The clone carrying this T cell receptor beta chain appeared a few times. Its antigen is currently unknown. The CDR3 is 14 amino acids. V shed 3 bases and J shed 4 bases, with 12 bases lying between them. The sample originates from a study of cytomegalovirus exposure and HLA in healthy donors. Study results and caveats: In an earlier analysis, about 87% or about 30%: the productive usage of most TCR beta V segments. It was likely that a cluster of highly shared sequence variants was a sequencing artifact.

PCR employed 60 Vbeta and 13 Jbeta primers. The table came from immunoSEQ multiplex PCR; TCRdb's copy has only in-frame clones and leaves some out. Found here are approximately 80,000 clones, 63% of them singletons; the top ten hold over 14%. The sample comprised PBMCs. The TCR sequence derives from a woman in her 40s in good health and CMV-seropositive. The gene calls are TRBV23-1 and TRBJ1-1, with D possibly being TRBD1 (5 bases). TRBV23-1 is given ORF status, its function remaining uncertain. The CDR3 is CASSHHQGSTEAFF. CDR3 sequence (DNA): TGCGCCAGCAGTCATCACCAGGGTAGCACTGAAGCTTTCTTT.